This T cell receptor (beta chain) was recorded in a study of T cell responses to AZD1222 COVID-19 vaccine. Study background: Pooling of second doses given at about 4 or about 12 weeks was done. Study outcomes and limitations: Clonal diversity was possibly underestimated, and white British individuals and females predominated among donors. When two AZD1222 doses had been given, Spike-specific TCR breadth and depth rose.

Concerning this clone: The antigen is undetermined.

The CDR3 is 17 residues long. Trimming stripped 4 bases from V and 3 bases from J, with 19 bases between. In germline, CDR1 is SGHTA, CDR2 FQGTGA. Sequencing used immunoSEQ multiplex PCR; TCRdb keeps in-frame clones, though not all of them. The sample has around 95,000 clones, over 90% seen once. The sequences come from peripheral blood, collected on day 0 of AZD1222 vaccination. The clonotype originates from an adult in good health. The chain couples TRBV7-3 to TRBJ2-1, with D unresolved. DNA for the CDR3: TGTGCCAGCAGCTCCCGATATAGAGGAGAGAACTACAATGAGCAGTTCTTC. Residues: CASSSRYRGENYNEQFF.